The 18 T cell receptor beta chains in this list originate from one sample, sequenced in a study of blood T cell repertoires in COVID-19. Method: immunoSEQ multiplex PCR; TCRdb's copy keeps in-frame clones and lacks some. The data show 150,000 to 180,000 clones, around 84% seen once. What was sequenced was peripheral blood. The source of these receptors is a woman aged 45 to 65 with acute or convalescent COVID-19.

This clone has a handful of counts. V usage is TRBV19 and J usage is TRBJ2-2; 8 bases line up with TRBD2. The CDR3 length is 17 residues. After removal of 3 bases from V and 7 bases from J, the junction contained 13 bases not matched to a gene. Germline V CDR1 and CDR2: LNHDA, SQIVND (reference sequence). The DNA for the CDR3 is TGTGCCAGTAGTATGATCTCGGCAGCGGGAGCTGGCGGGGAGCTGTTTTTT. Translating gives CASSMISAAGAGGELFF.

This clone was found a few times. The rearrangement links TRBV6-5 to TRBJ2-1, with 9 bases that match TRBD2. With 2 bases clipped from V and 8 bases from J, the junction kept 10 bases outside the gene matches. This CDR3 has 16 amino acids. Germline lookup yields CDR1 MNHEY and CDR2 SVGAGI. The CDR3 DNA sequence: TGTGCCAGCAGTTACGCGCCGGCTAGCGGGAATTATGAGCAGTTCTTC. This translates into CASSYAPASGNYEQFF.

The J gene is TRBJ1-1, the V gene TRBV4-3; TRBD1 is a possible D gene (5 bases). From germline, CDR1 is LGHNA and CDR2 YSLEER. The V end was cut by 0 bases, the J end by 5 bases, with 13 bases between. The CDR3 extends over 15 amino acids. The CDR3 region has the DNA TGCGCCAGCAGCCAAGATTGGGGGGTGGAAACTGAAGCTTTCTTT. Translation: CASSQDWGVETEAFF.

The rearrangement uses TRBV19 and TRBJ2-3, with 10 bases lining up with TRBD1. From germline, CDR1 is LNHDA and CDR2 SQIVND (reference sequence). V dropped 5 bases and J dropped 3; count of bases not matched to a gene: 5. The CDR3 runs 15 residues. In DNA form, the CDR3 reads TGTGCCAGTAGTCCCAGACAGGGGGCAACAGATACGCAGTATTTT. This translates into CASSPRQGATDTQYF.

The CDR3 here is CASKSFSDTLRSGNTIYF. In DNA, the CDR3 is TGTGCCAGTAAAAGTTTCTCGGACACGTTACGCTCTGGAAACACCATATATTTT. This chain connects TRBV19 to TRBJ1-3; possibly TRBD1 for D (5 bases). CDR1 LNHDA and CDR2 SQIVND come from the germline V gene (reference sequence). Trimming took off 7 bases at V and 0 bases at J, with 22 bases between the two ends. This CDR3 comprises 18 residues.

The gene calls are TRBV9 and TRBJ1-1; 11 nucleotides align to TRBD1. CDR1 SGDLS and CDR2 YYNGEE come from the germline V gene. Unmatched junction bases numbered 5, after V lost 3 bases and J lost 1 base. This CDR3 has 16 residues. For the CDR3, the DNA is TGTGCCAGCAGCGCCGGACAGGGGGCGGCGAACACTGAAGCTTTCTTT. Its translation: CASSAGQGAANTEAFF.

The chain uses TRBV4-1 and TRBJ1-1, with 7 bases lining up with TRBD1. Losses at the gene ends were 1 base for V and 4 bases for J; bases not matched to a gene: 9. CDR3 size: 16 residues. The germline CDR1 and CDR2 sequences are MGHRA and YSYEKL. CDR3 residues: CASSQAGVAGGTEAFF. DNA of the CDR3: TGCGCCAGCAGCCAAGCGGGTGTGGCAGGGGGCACTGAAGCTTTCTTT.

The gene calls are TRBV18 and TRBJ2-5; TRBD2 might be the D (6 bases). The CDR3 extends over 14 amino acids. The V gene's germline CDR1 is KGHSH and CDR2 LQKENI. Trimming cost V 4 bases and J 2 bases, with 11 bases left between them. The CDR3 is CASSQGLAQETQYF. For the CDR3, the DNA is TGTGCCAGCTCACAAGGTCTAGCGCAAGAGACCCAGTACTTC.

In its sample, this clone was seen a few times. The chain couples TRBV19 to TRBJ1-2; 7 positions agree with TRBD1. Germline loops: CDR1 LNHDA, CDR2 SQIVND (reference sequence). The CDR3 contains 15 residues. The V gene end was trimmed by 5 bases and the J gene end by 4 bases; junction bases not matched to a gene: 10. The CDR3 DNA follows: TGTGCCAGTAGTCTTACCCAGGGGGGTGGCTATGGCTACACCTTC. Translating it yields CASSLTQGGGYGYTF.

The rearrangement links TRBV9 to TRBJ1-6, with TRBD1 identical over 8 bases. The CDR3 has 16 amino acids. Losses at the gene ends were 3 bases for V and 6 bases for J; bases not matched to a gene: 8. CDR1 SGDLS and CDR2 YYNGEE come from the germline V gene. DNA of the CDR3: TGTGCCAGCAGCGGAGGGACAGGCTGGAGTAATTCACCCCTCCACTTT. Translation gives CASSGGTGWSNSPLHF.

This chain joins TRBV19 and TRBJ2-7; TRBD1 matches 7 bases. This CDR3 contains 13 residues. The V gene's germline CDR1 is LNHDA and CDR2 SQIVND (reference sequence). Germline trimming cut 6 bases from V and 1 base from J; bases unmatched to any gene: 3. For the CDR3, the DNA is TGTGCCAGTAGCGGGACAGTTTCCTACGAGCAGTACTTC. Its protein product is CASSGTVSYEQYF.

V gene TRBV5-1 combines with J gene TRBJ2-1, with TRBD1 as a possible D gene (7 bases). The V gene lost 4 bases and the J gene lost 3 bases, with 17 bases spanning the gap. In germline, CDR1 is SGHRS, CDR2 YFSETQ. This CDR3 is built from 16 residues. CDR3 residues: CASSSQTGTRYNEQFF. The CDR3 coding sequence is TGCGCCAGCAGCAGCCAGACAGGGACTCGCTACAATGAGCAGTTCTTC.

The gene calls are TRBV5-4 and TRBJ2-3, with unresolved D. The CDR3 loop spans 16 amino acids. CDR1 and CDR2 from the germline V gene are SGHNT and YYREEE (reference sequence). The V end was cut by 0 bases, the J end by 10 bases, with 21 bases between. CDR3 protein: CASSLDSSLPPGPQYF. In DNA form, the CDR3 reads TGTGCCAGCAGCTTGGATTCTAGTCTCCCTCCGGGTCCGCAGTATTTT. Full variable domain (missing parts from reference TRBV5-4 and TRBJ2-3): ETGVTQSPTHLIKTRGQQVTLRCSSQSGHNTVSWYQQALGQGPQFIFQYYREEENGRGNFPPRFSGLQFPNYSSELNVNALELDDSALYLCASSLDSSLPPGPQYFGPGTRLTVL.

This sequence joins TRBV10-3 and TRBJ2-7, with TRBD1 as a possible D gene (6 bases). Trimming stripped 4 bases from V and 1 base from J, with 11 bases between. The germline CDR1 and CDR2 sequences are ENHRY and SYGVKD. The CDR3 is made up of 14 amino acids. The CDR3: CAISGRQDSYEQYF. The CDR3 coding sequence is TGTGCCATCAGTGGAAGACAGGATTCCTACGAGCAGTACTTC.

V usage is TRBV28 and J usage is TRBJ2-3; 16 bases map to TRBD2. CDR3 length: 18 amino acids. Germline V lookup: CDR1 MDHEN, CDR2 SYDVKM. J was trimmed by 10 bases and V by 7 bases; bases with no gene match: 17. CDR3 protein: CASILGLAGGPVWGAQYF. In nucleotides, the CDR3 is TGTGCCAGCATCCTGGGACTAGCGGGAGGGCCGGTGTGGGGCGCGCAGTATTTT. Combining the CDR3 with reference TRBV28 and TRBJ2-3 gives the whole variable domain DVKVTQSSRYLVKRTGEKVFLECVQDMDHENMFWYRQDPGLGLRLIYFSYDVKMKEKGDIPEGYSVSREKKERFSLILESASTNQTSMYLCASILGLAGGPVWGAQYFGPGTRLTVL.

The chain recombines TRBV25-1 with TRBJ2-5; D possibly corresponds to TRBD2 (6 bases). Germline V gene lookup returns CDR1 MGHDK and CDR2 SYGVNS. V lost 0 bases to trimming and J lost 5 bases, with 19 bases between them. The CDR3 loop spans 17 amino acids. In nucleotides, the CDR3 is TGTGCCAGCAGTGAATATGGGCGGGGCCTCCCTTTTGAGACCCAGTACTTC. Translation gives CASSEYGRGLPFETQYF.

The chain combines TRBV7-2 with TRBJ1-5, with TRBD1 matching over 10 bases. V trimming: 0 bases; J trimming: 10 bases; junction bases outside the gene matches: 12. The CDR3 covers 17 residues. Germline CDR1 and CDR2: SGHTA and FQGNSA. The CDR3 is CASSLAPQGQGSPPQHF. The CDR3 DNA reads TGTGCCAGCAGCTTAGCTCCTCAGGGACAGGGGAGCCCTCCCCAGCATTTT.

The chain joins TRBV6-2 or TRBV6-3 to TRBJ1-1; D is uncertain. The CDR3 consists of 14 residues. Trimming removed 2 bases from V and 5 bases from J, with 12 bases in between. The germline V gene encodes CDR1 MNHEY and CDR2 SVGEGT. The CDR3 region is CASSYSVVGTEAFF. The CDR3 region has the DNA TGTGCCAGCAGTTACAGTGTGGTCGGGACTGAAGCTTTCTTT.